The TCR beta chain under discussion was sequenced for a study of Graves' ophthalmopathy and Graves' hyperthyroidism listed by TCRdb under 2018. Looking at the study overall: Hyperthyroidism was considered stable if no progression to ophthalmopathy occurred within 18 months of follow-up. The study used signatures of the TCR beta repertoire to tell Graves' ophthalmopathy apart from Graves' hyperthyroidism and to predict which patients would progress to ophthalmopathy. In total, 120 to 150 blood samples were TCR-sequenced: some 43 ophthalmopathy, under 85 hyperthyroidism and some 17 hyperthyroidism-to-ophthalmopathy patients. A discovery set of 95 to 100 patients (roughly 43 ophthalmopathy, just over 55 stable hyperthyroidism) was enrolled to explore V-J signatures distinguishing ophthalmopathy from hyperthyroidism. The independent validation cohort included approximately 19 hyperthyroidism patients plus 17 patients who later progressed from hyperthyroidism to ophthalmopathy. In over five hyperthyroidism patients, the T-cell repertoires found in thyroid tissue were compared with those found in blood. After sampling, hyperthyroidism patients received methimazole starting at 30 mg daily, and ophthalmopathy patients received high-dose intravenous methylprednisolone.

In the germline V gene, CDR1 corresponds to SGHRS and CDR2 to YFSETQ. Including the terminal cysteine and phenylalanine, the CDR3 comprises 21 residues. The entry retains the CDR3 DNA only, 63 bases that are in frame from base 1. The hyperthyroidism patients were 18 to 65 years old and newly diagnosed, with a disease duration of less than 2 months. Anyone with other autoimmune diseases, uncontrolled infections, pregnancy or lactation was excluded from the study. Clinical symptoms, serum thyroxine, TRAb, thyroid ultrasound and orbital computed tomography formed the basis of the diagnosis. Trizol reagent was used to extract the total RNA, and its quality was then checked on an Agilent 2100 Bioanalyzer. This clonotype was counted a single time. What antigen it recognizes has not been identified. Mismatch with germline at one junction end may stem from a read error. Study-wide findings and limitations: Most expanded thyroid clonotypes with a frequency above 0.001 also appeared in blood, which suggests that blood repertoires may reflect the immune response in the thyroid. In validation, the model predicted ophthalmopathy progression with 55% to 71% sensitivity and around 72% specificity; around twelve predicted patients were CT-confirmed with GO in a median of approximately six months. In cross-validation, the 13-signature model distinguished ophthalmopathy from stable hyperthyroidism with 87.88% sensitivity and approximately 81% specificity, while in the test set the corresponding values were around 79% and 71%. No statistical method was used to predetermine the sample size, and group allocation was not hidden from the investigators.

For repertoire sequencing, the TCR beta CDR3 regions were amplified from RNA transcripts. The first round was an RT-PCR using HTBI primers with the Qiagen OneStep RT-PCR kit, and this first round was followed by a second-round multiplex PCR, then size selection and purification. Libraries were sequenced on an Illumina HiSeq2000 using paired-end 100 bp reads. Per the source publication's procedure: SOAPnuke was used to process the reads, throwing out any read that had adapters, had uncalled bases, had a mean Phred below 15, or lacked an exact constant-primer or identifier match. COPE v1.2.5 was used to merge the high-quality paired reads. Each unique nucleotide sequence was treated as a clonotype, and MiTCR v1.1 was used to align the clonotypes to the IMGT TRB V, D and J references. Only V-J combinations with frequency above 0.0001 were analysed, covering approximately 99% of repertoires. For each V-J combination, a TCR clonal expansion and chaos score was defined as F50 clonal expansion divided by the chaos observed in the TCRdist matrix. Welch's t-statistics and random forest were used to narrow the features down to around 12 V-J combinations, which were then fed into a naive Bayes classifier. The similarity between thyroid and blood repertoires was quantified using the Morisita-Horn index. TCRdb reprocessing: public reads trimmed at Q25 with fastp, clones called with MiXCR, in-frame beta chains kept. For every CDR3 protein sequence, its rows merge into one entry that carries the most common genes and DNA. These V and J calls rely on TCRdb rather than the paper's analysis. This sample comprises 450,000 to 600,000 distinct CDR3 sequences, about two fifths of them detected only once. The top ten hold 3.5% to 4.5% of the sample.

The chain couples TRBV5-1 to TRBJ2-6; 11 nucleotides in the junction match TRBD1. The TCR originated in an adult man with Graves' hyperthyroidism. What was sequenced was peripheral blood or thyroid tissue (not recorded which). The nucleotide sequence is TGTGCCAGCAGCTTAAGGGTTTTCCGGACAGGGGGCTCGTCTGGGGCCAACGTCCTGACTTTC. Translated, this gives CASSLRVFRTGGSSGANVLTF.